One T cell receptor beta chain is described in this entry. What it binds is not known. The study enrolled healthy HIV-negative adults without recent acute infections or vaccinations as donors. The data were obtained in a study of shared clonotypes between healthy human individuals. General study results and limits: In contrast to clonotypes shared by all four donors, non-shared clonotypes had lower generation probabilities. Shared across a few donors were around 5% of the naive CD4 clonotypes.

Sequencing was at deep level. The data were produced by immunoSEQ multiplex PCR, yet TCRdb's version contains in-frame clones alone and is incomplete. The table includes 640,000 or so clones, about 78% detected once. CDR3 length: 16 amino acids. V was clipped by 5 bases and J by 1 base; unmatched bases: 11. Germline values: CDR1 SGHVS, CDR2 FNYEAQ. Sequenced: memory CD4+ T cells sorted from blood. Subset defined: CD45RA-negative fraction. The J gene is TRBJ2-7, the V gene TRBV7-6; 7 positions match TRBD1. The clonotype was recovered from a woman in her 30s in good health. The CDR3 DNA reads TGTGCCAGCAGCGATGTTCGACACAGGGGATCCTACGAGCAGTACTTC. Encoded protein: CASSDVRHRGSYEQYF.